This paragraph covers one TCR beta chain sequence. This record belongs to a study of T cells in Graves' hyperthyroidism and ophthalmopathy. Germline V CDR1 and CDR2: ENHRY, SYGVKD. Between the trimmed V and J ends, which lost 2 bases and 1 base, there was a span of 1 base. CDR3 length equals 12 residues. Using RNA transcripts as the source, TCR beta CDR3 regions were amplified. An initial round of RT-PCR targeting the TCR CDR3 relied on the HTBI primer set. From the multiplex PCR reads, TCRdb called clonotypes with MiXCR, one entry per CDR3 protein. The sample holds roughly 290,000 distinct CDR3 sequences; roughly an eighth are singletons and the top ten take 7.9%.

The chain uses TRBV10-3 and TRBJ2-3; D call uncertain. The receptor's source is a woman in her thirties or forties with Graves' hyperthyroidism. The sequenced material came from blood. As DNA, the CDR3 is TGTGCCATCAGTGAGGGCACAGATACGCAGTATTTT. Translating it yields CAISEGTDTQYF.